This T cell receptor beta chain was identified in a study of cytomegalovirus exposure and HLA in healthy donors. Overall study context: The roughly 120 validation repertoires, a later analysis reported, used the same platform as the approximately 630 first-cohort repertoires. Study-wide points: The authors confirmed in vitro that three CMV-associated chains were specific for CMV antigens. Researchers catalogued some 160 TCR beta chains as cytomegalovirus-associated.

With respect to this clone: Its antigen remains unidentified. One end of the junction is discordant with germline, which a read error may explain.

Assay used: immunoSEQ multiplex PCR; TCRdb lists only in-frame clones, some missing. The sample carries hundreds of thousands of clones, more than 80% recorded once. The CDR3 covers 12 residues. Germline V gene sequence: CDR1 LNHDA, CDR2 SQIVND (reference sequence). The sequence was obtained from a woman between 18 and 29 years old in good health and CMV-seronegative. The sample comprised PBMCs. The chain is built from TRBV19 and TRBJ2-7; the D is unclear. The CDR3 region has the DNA TGTGCCAGTAGTATAGAGAACAGCCCCTTGCACTTC. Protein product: CASSIENSPLHF.